A selection of T cell receptor beta chains follows, all from one sample in a study of T cell responses to AZD1222 COVID-19 vaccine. Some clones are missing from TCRdb's copy, which holds only in-frame ones; the method was immunoSEQ multiplex PCR. The sample comprises 150,000 or so clones, roughly nine tenths of which are singletons, and 5.1% rests with the top ten. The sequencing here drew on peripheral blood, taken on day 0 of AZD1222 vaccination. Receptor source: an adult in good health. Each CDR3 is given with its conserved first and last residue. Fields, in order: D gene, V gene, J gene, clone size, CDR3 protein, CDR3 DNA. A D gene is named only where the DNA matches it firmly. The size field is filled for only some rows; it gives once, few, many or a size class.

D gene: TRBD1
V gene: TRBV4-3
J gene: TRBJ2-7
clone size: NA
CDR3 protein: CASSRNSGTGAYEQYF
CDR3 DNA: TGCGCCAGCAGCCGAAACTCCGGGACAGGGGCCTACGAGCAGTACTTC

D gene: TRBD1
V gene: TRBV27
J gene: TRBJ2-7
clone size: NA
CDR3 protein: CASSAYHPGTAPYEQYF
CDR3 DNA: TGTGCCAGCAGTGCCTATCACCCCGGGACAGCCCCCTACGAGCAGTACTTC

D gene: NA
V gene: TRBV9
J gene: TRBJ1-1
clone size: NA
CDR3 protein: CASSPTTVSSTEAFF
CDR3 DNA: TGTGCCAGCAGCCCAACGACGGTTTCGAGCACTGAAGCTTTCTTT

D gene: NA
V gene: TRBV3-1/TRBV3-2
J gene: TRBJ2-7
clone size: NA
CDR3 protein: CASSQAHEQYF
CDR3 DNA: TGTGCCAGCAGCCAAGCCCACGAGCAGTACTTC

D gene: NA
V gene: TRBV7-2
J gene: TRBJ2-7
clone size: NA
CDR3 protein: CASSSIGLSILEQYF
CDR3 DNA: TGTGCCAGCAGCTCCATAGGGCTCTCAATCCTTGAGCAGTACTTC

D gene: NA
V gene: TRBV6-2/TRBV6-3
J gene: TRBJ2-7
clone size: NA
CDR3 protein: CASSYSRGSLHEQYF
CDR3 DNA: TGTGCCAGCAGTTACTCGAGAGGATCCCTCCACGAGCAGTACTTC

D gene: TRBD2
V gene: TRBV5-1
J gene: TRBJ2-7
clone size: NA
CDR3 protein: CASSLDPVASGSYEQYF
CDR3 DNA: TGCGCCAGCAGCTTGGATCCTGTGGCTAGCGGGTCCTACGAGCAGTACTTC

D gene: NA
V gene: TRBV18
J gene: TRBJ1-2
clone size: NA
CDR3 protein: CASSPRAGTAYGYTF
CDR3 DNA: TGTGCCAGCTCACCACGGGCAGGGACTGCCTATGGCTACACCTTC

D gene: NA
V gene: TRBV28
J gene: TRBJ2-1
clone size: NA
CDR3 protein: CASSLFYGTYNEQFF
CDR3 DNA: TGTGCCAGCAGTTTATTCTACGGGACCTACAATGAGCAGTTCTTC

D gene: NA
V gene: TRBV6-5
J gene: TRBJ1-2
clone size: NA
CDR3 protein: CASRRQARYGYTF
CDR3 DNA: TGTGCCAGCAGGCGACAGGCGCGATACGGCTACACCTTC

D gene: NA
V gene: TRBV20-1
J gene: TRBJ2-1
clone size: NA
CDR3 protein: CSASPGHEQFF
CDR3 DNA: TGCAGTGCTAGTCCCGGCCATGAGCAGTTCTTC

D gene: NA
V gene: TRBV7-2
J gene: TRBJ1-1
clone size: NA
CDR3 protein: CASSTYTNTEAFF
CDR3 DNA: TGTGCCAGCAGCACTTACACGAACACTGAAGCTTTCTTT

D gene: TRBD1
V gene: TRBV7-2
J gene: TRBJ1-2
clone size: NA
CDR3 protein: CASRDGQGGGYTF
CDR3 DNA: TGTGCCAGCAGGGATGGACAGGGTGGAGGCTACACCTTC

D gene: NA
V gene: TRBV10-1
J gene: TRBJ1-2
clone size: NA
CDR3 protein: CASSEGTHYGYTF
CDR3 DNA: TGCGCCAGCAGTGAAGGGACCCACTATGGCTACACCTTC

D gene: NA
V gene: TRBV18
J gene: TRBJ2-7
clone size: NA
CDR3 protein: CASSTGEGALYEQYF
CDR3 DNA: TGTGCCAGCTCAACAGGGGAGGGGGCCTTGTACGAGCAGTACTTC

D gene: TRBD1
V gene: TRBV19
J gene: TRBJ1-5
clone size: NA
CDR3 protein: CASRSQGGYSNQPQHF
CDR3 DNA: TGTGCCAGTAGGTCGCAGGGGGGGTATAGCAATCAGCCCCAGCATTTT

D gene: NA
V gene: TRBV24-1
J gene: TRBJ2-5
clone size: NA
CDR3 protein: CATSDLWGKQETQYF
CDR3 DNA: TGTGCCACCAGTGATTTATGGGGGAAGCAAGAGACCCAGTACTTC

D gene: NA
V gene: TRBV4-2
J gene: TRBJ1-3
clone size: once
CDR3 protein: CASSHGEGGNTIYF
CDR3 DNA: TGTGCCAGCAGCCACGGGGAGGGTGGAAACACCATATATTTT

D gene: NA
V gene: TRBV19
J gene: TRBJ2-1
clone size: NA
CDR3 protein: CASRATYNEQFF
CDR3 DNA: TGTGCCAGTAGAGCGACCTACAATGAGCAGTTCTTC

D gene: NA
V gene: TRBV5-4
J gene: TRBJ2-1
clone size: NA
CDR3 protein: CASRSENQEQFF
CDR3 DNA: TGTGCCAGCAGATCCGAAAACCAAGAGCAGTTCTTC

D gene: NA
V gene: TRBV7-9
J gene: TRBJ2-1
clone size: NA
CDR3 protein: CASSSTPRAGQFF
CDR3 DNA: TGTGCCAGCAGCTCCACCCCGCGAGCGGGGCAGTTCTTC

D gene: NA
V gene: TRBV7-9
J gene: TRBJ1-5
clone size: NA
CDR3 protein: CASSWDGNQPQHF
CDR3 DNA: TGTGCCAGCAGCTGGGACGGGAATCAGCCCCAGCATTTT

D gene: NA
V gene: TRBV15
J gene: TRBJ1-6
clone size: NA
CDR3 protein: CATSRGEVEGAPPLHF
CDR3 DNA: TGTGCCACCAGCAGGGGGGAAGTAGAAGGGGCCCCCCCCCTCCACTTT

D gene: NA
V gene: TRBV4-2
J gene: TRBJ1-3
clone size: few
CDR3 protein: CASSQAMWQVGNTIYF
CDR3 DNA: TGTGCCAGCAGCCAAGCTATGTGGCAGGTCGGAAACACCATATATTTT

D gene: TRBD1
V gene: TRBV5-6
J gene: TRBJ2-7
clone size: NA
CDR3 protein: CASSRQGPNEQYF
CDR3 DNA: TGTGCCAGCAGCCGACAGGGACCCAACGAGCAGTACTTC

D gene: TRBD1
V gene: TRBV28
J gene: TRBJ2-5
clone size: many
CDR3 protein: CASSLRQGDVETQYF
CDR3 DNA: TGTGCCAGCAGTTTAAGGCAGGGGGACGTTGAGACCCAGTACTTC

D gene: NA
V gene: TRBV20-1
J gene: TRBJ2-1
clone size: NA
CDR3 protein: CSASPPRYSYNEQFF
CDR3 DNA: TGCAGTGCTAGTCCCCCCAGGTACTCCTACAATGAGCAGTTCTTC

D gene: NA
V gene: TRBV11-2
J gene: TRBJ2-1
clone size: NA
CDR3 protein: CASSFRDNEQFF
CDR3 DNA: TGTGCCAGCAGCTTCCGGGACAATGAGCAGTTCTTC

D gene: NA
V gene: TRBV6-4
J gene: TRBJ2-7
clone size: NA
CDR3 protein: CATPSLAPIGGEQYF
CDR3 DNA: TGTGCCACCCCCAGTTTGGCGCCGATCGGGGGAGAGCAGTACTTC

D gene: NA
V gene: TRBV6-6
J gene: TRBJ1-5
clone size: NA
CDR3 protein: CASSYSQATRQPQHF
CDR3 DNA: TGTGCCAGCAGTTATTCCCAGGCTACCCGTCAGCCCCAGCATTTT

D gene: TRBD1
V gene: TRBV19
J gene: TRBJ1-3
clone size: NA
CDR3 protein: CASSRGTGVYSGNTIYF
CDR3 DNA: TGTGCCAGTAGCAGGGGGACAGGCGTCTACTCTGGAAACACCATATATTTT

D gene: TRBD2
V gene: TRBV6-5
J gene: TRBJ2-1
clone size: NA
CDR3 protein: CASSRSGNGQFF
CDR3 DNA: TGTGCCAGCAGTCGTAGCGGGAATGGGCAGTTCTTC

D gene: NA
V gene: TRBV6-5
J gene: TRBJ1-2
clone size: once
CDR3 protein: CASSSRVTARGYTF
CDR3 DNA: TGTGCCAGCAGTTCCCGGGTTACCGCTAGGGGCTACACCTTC

D gene: TRBD1
V gene: TRBV15
J gene: TRBJ1-2
clone size: once
CDR3 protein: CATSSLDRVYGYTF
CDR3 DNA: TGTGCCACCAGCAGTTTGGACAGGGTCTATGGCTACACCTTC

D gene: NA
V gene: TRBV13
J gene: TRBJ2-7
clone size: NA
CDR3 protein: CASNQKGVPYEQYF
CDR3 DNA: TGTGCCAGCAACCAAAAAGGTGTCCCCTACGAGCAGTACTTC

D gene: NA
V gene: TRBV5-1
J gene: TRBJ2-6
clone size: NA
CDR3 protein: CASSWPGARGANVLTF
CDR3 DNA: TGCGCCAGCAGCTGGCCGGGTGCTCGTGGGGCCAACGTCCTGACTTTC

D gene: TRBD1
V gene: TRBV3-1/TRBV3-2
J gene: TRBJ2-1
clone size: NA
CDR3 protein: CASSQPPWDSYNEQFF
CDR3 DNA: TGTGCCAGCAGCCAACCCCCCTGGGACAGTTACAATGAGCAGTTCTTC

D gene: NA
V gene: TRBV3-1/TRBV3-2
J gene: TRBJ1-6
clone size: NA
CDR3 protein: CASSRSSYNSPLHF
CDR3 DNA: TGTGCCAGCAGTCGAAGCTCCTATAATTCACCCCTCCACTTT